These 9 T cell receptor beta chains originate from one sample sequenced in a study of TIL therapy for anti-PD-1-resistant metastatic lung cancer. The time point here: pre-treatment sample, taken before nivolumab and TIL therapy. The libraries were made with immunoSEQ v3. The data were produced by immunoSEQ multiplex PCR, yet TCRdb's version contains in-frame clones alone and is incomplete. The repertoire holds approximately 40,000 clones, 70% to 75% seen once, with roughly 6.1% in the top ten. The sequences come from blood, collected at baseline. The source of these receptors is a person between 25 and 80 years old with non-small cell lung cancer.

This clone was detected a few times. This chain joins TRBV10-1 and TRBJ2-1, with 13 bases fitting TRBD2. Germline-derived CDR1 and CDR2 are WNHNN and SYGVQD (reference sequence). CDR3 length: 15 amino acids. The J segment lost 6 bases and the V segment lost 6 bases, leaving 5 bases of the junction unmatched. Here the CDR3 DNA reads TGCGCCAGCAGCGAGGGGACTAGCGGGGCCAATGAGCAGTTCTTC. This translates into CASSEGTSGANEQFF.

CDR3: CASSQGTLSYEQYF. In DNA, the CDR3 is TGCGCCAGCAGCCAAGGGACCCTCTCCTACGAGCAGTACTTC. The V call is TRBV4-3, the J call TRBJ2-7; D unclear. Germline V gene lookup returns CDR1 LGHNA and CDR2 YSLEER. The CDR3 is 14 residues long. Deletions cut 1 base from V and 0 bases from J, with 7 bases between.

The chain uses TRBV7-6 and TRBJ2-2; the match to TRBD1 covers 10 bases. Germline V CDR1 and CDR2: SGHVS, FNYEAQ. J gave up 6 bases and V 0 bases, and 4 bases lay outside the gene matches. The CDR3 sequence is 16 residues long. The DNA of the CDR3 is TGTGCCAGCAGCTTAGCAACGGGACAGGGGTCCGGGGAGCTGTTTTTT. Protein sequence: CASSLATGQGSGELFF.

The J gene is TRBJ2-5, the V gene TRBV7-8, with D maybe TRBD1 (6 bases). The V gene's germline CDR1 is SGHVS and CDR2 FQNEAQ. The CDR3 covers 14 residues. The V end was cut by 3 bases, the J end by 2 bases, with 10 bases between. The CDR3 bases are TGTGCCAGCAGCTTCCGGACAGATCAAGAGACCCAGTACTTC. Its protein is CASSFRTDQETQYF.

The chain is built from TRBV28 and TRBJ2-7, with D perhaps matching TRBD1 (5 bases). The length of the CDR3 is 12 residues. The germline gives CDR1 MDHEN, CDR2 SYDVKM. V was shortened by 5 bases and J by 5 bases, with 10 bases between the two germline ends. In nucleotides, the CDR3 is TGTGCCAGCAGTCAGGGTGACAACGAGCAGTACTTC. Protein product: CASSQGDNEQYF.

V usage is TRBV2 and J usage is TRBJ1-2; D is perhaps TRBD1 (5 bases). CDR1 and CDR2 (germline): SNHLY, FYNNEI. This CDR3 is 16 amino acids long. Trimming cost V 11 bases and J 5 bases, with 27 bases left between them. The CDR3 is CAVTPGRGYTTYGYTF. CDR3 in DNA: TGTGCCGTAACCCCCGGACGGGGGTACACTACGTATGGCTACACCTTC.

The chain combines TRBV10-2 with TRBJ1-5; perhaps TRBD1 as D (6 bases). The CDR3 totals 15 residues. Germline V gene lookup returns CDR1 WSHSY and CDR2 SAAADI. Trimming took off 5 bases at V and 4 bases at J, with 15 bases between the two ends. CDR3 in amino acids: CASSKRGGENQPQHF. CDR3 DNA sequence: TGCGCCAGCAGTAAGAGGGGGGGGGAAAATCAGCCCCAGCATTTT.

V and J are TRBV10-1 and TRBJ1-2; the D is unclear. Trimming removed 2 bases from V and 1 base from J, with 11 bases in between. CDR1 is WNHNN and CDR2 is SYGVQD in the germline V gene (reference sequence). The CDR3 sequence is 15 residues long. In DNA, the CDR3 is TGCGCCAGCAGTGAGCTGTCCGCCGTTAACTATGGCTACACCTTC. This translates into CASSELSAVNYGYTF.

The rearrangement links TRBV28 to TRBJ2-2; 9 nucleotides line up with TRBD1. With 6 bases clipped from V and 5 bases from J, the junction kept 7 bases outside the gene matches. The germline gives CDR1 MDHEN, CDR2 SYDVKM. The CDR3 loop spans 15 amino acids. The CDR3 sequence: CASSSGGQGTGELFF. The CDR3 DNA follows: TGTGCCAGCAGCTCCGGCGGACAGGGGACCGGGGAGCTGTTTTTT.